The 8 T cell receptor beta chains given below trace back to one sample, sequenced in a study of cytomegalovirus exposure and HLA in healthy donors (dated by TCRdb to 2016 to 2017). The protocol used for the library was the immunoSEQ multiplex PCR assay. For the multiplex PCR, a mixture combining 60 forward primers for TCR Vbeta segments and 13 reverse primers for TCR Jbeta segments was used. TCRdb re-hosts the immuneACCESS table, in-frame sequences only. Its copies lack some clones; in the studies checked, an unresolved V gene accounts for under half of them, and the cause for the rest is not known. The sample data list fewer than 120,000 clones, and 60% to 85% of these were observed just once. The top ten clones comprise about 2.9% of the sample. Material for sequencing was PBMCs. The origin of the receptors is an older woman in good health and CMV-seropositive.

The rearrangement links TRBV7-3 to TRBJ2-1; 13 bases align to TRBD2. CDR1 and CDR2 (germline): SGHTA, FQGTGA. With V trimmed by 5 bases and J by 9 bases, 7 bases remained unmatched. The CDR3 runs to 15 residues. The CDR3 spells CASSPGLAGVVEQFF. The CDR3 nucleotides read TGTGCCAGCAGCCCCGGACTAGCGGGAGTGGTTGAGCAGTTCTTC.

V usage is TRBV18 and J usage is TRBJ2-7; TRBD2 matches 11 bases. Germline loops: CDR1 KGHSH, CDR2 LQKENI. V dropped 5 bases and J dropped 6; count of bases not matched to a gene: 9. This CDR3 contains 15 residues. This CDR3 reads CASSGSGRANGEQYF. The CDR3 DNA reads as TGTGCCAGCTCAGGTAGCGGGAGGGCCAATGGCGAGCAGTACTTC.

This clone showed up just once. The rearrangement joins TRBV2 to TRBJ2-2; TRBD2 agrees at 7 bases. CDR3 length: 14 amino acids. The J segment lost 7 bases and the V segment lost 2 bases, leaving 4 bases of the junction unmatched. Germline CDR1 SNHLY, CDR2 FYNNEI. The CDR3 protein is CASSESGAFGELFF. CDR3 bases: TGTGCCAGCAGTGAAAGCGGGGCGTTCGGGGAGCTGTTTTTT. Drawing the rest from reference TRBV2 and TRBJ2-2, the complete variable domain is EPEVTQTPSHQVTQMGQEVILRCVPISNHLYFYWYRQILGQKVEFLVSFYNNEISEKSEIFDDQFSVERPDGSNFTLKIRSTKLEDSAMYFCASSESGAFGELFFGEGSRLTVL.

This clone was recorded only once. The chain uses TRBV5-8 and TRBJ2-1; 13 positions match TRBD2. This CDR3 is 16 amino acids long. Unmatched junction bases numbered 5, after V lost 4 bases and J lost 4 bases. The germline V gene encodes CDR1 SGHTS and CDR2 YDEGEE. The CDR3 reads CASSLGLAGAYNEQFF. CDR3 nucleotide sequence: TGTGCCAGCAGCCTCGGACTAGCGGGAGCATACAATGAGCAGTTCTTC.

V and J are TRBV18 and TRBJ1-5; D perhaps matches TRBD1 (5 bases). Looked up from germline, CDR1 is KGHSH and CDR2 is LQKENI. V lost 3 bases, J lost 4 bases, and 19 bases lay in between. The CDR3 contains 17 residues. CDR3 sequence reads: CASSPRPRAYGNQPQHF. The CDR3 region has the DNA TGTGCCAGCTCACCTCGTCCCAGGGCTTACGGGAATCAGCCCCAGCATTTT.

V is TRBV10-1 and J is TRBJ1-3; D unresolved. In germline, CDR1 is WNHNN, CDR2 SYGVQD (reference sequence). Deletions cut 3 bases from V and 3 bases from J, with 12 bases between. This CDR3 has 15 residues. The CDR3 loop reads CASSDNMGIGNTIYF. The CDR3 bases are TGCGCCAGCAGTGATAATATGGGCATTGGAAACACCATATATTTT.

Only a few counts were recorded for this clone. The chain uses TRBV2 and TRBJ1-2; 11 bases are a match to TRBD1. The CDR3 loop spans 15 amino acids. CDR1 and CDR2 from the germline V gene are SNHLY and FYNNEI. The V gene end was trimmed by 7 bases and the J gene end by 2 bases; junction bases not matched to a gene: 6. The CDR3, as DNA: TGTGCCAGCACCCCGGACAGGGGGCGGAACTATGGCTACACCTTC. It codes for CASTPDRGRNYGYTF.

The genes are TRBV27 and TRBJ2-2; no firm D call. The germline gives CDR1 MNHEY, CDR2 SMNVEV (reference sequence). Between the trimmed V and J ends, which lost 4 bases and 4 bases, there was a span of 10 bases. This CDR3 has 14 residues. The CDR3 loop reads CASSSLGSTGELFF. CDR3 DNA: TGTGCCAGCAGTTCGCTGGGCAGCACCGGGGAGCTGTTTTTT.